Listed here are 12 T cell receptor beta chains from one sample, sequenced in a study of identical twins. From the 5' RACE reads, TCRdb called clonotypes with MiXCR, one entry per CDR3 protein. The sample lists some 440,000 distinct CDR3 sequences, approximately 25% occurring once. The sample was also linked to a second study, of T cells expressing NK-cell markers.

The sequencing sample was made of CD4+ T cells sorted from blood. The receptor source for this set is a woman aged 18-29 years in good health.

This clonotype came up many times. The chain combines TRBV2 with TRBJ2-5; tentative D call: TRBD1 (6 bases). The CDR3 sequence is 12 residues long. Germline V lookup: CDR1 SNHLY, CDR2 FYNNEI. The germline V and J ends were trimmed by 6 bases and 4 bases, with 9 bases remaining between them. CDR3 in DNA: TGTGCCAGCAGCGGACAGACAGAGACCCAGTACTTC. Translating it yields CASSGQTETQYF.

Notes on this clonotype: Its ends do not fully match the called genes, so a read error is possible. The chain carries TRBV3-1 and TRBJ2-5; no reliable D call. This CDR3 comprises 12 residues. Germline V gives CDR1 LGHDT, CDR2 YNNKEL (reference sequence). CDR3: CASSQVLKTQYF. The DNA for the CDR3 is TGTGCCAGTAGCCAAGTCTTGAAGACCCAGTACTTC.

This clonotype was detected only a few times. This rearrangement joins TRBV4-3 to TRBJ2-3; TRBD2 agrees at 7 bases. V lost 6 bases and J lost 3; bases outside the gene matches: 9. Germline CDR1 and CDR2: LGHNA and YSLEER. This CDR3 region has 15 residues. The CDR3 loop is CASSGGGYRTDTQYF. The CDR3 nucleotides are TGCGCCAGCAGTGGGGGGGGTTATCGTACAGATACGCAGTATTTT.

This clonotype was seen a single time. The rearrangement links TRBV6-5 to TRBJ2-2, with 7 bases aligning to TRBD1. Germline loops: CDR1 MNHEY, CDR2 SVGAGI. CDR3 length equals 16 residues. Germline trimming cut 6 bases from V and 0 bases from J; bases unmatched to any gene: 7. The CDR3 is CASRYPGTANTGELFF. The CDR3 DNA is TGTGCCAGCAGGTACCCCGGGACAGCGAACACCGGGGAGCTGTTTTTT.

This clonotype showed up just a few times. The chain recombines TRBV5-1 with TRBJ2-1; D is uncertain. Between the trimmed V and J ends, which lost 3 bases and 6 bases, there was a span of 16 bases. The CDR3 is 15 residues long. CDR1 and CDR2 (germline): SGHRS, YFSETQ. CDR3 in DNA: TGCGCCAGCAGCTCATTAACTGTACTAAGCAATGAGCAGTTCTTC. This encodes CASSSLTVLSNEQFF.

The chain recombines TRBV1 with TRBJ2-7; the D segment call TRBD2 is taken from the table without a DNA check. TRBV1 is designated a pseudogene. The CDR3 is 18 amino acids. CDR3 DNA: TGCACCAGCAGCCTGGGGACTAGCGGGTTCTGGAATTCCTACGAGCAGTACTTC. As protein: CTSSLGTSGFWNSYEQYF.

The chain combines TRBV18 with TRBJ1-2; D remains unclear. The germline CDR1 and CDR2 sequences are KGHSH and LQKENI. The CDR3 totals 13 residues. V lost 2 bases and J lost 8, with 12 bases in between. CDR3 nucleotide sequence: TGTGCCAGCTCACCAACTCAGGAGCGGGGCTACACCTTC. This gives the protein CASSPTQERGYTF.

The CDR3 is CSARNPSGGPQETQYF. The CDR3 nucleotides are TGCAGTGCTAGAAATCCTAGCGGGGGGCCTCAAGAGACCCAGTACTTC. The chain employs TRBV20-1 and TRBJ2-5; 11 positions agree with TRBD2. V lost 2 bases to trimming and J lost 2 bases; unmatched junction nucleotides: 7. The V gene's germline CDR1 is DFQATT and CDR2 SNEGSKA (reference sequence). CDR3 length: 16 residues.

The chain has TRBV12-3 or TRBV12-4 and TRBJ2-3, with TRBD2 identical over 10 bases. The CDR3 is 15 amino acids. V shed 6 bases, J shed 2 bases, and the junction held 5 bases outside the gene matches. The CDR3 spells CASRPGTSATDTQYF. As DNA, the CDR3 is TGTGCCAGCAGGCCCGGGACTAGCGCCACAGATACGCAGTATTTT.

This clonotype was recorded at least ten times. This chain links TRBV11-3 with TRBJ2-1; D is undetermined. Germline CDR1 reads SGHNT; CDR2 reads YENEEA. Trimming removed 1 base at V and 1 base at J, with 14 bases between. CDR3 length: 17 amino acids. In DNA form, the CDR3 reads TGTGCCAGCAGCTTAGCCCCTGCTAGTGGGTCCTACAATGAGCAGTTCTTC. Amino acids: CASSLAPASGSYNEQFF.

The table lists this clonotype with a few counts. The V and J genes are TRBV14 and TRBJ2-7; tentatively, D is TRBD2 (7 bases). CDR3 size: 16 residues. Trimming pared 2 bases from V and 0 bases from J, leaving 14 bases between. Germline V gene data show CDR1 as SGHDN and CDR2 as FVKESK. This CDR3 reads CASSQTVGGPSYEQYF. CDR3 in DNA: TGTGCCAGCAGCCAAACCGTGGGGGGGCCCTCCTACGAGCAGTACTTC.

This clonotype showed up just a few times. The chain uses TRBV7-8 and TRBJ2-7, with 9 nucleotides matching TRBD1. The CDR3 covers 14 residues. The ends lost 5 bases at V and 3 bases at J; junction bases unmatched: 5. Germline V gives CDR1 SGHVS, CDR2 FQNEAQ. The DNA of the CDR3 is TGTGCCAGCAGCCCCGGACAGGGGCGCTACGAGCAGTACTTC. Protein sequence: CASSPGQGRYEQYF.